Below are 2 T cell receptor beta chains sequenced from a single sample in a study of beta chain features in type 1 diabetes. Points from the study as a whole: Patients with Type 1 diabetes showed moderately but significantly shorter TCRB CDR3s in all four CD4+ subsets.

For these receptors, no antigen is known. Of the isolated RNA, all was reverse transcribed, and so the sequenced material was expressed TCRB transcripts. The method was immunoSEQ multiplex PCR; TCRdb's version includes in-frame clones alone and lacks a portion of them. Counted here are roughly 150,000 clones, approximately 7.8% occurring once; the ten biggest clones make up 0.94%. Sequencing was performed on central memory CD4+ T cells from blood. Receptor source: a woman aged 40 to 50 with type 1 diabetes.

This clone appeared a few times. The rearrangement joins TRBV4-1 to TRBJ2-7, with a tentative D call TRBD2 (6 bases). Germline CDR1 and CDR2: MGHRA and YSYEKL. V was clipped by 0 bases and J by 2 bases, with 14 bases between them. The CDR3 covers 16 residues. The CDR3 here is CASSQDSGPLPYEQYF. In DNA, the CDR3 is TGCGCCAGCAGCCAAGATAGCGGCCCCCTGCCCTACGAGCAGTACTTC.

The chain couples TRBV13 to TRBJ2-5; 11 bases match TRBD1. The CDR3 has 17 residues. The trim removed 5 bases at V and 5 bases at J, leaving 13 bases unmatched. Germline CDR1 and CDR2: PRHDT and FYEKMQ (reference sequence). The CDR3 here is CASSPYFGQGARETQYF. The CDR3 DNA is TGTGCCAGCAGCCCCTACTTCGGACAGGGGGCGCGGGAGACCCAGTACTTC.